Reported below is one T cell receptor beta chain. Its antigen is undetermined. The sample is drawn from a study of a mutant IDH1 vaccine in newly diagnosed glioma. Overall study: The vaccination schedule gave patients eight doses in weeks 1, 3, 5, 7, 11, 15, 19 and 23. Most had both radiotherapy and temozolomide beforehand; others had only one. Whole-study findings and limits: Any relationship between pseudoprogression and changes in top peripheral T cell clonotypes seemed absent.

Generated by immunoSEQ multiplex PCR, the TCRdb table keeps only in-frame clones and is missing some. This table has 50,000 to 70,000 clones, approximately 84% appearing once. CDR3 length equals 15 residues. V was shortened by 3 bases and J by 0 bases, with 11 bases between the two germline ends. Looked up from germline, CDR1 is MNHEY and CDR2 is SMNVEV (reference sequence). Sample time point: week 23, last vaccination. Topical imiquimod accompanied each vaccine dose, which consisted of 300 ug of mutant IDH1 20-mer peptide. This material consisted of PBMCs, taken from a glioma patient whose treatment included an IDH1 peptide vaccine. The clonotype comes from a man aged 18 to 35 with glioma. V is TRBV27 and J is TRBJ1-1, with unresolved D. CDR3 in DNA: TGTGCCAGCAGTTTGTACTTACCCCTGAACACTGAAGCTTTCTTT. Its translation: CASSLYLPLNTEAFF.